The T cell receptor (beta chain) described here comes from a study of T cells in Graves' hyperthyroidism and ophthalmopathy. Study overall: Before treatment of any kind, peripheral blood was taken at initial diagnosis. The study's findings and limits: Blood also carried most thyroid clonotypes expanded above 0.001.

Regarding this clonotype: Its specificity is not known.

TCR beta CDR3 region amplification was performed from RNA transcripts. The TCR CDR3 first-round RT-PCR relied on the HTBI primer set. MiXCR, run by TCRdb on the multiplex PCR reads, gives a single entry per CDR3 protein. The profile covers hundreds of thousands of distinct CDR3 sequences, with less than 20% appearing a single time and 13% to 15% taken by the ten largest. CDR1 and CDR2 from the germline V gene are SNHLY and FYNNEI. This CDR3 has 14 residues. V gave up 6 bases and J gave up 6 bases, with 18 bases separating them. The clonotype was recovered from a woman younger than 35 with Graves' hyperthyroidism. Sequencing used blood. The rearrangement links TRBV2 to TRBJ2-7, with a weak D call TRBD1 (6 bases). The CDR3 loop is CASRAGTLTVEQYF. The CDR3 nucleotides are TGTGCCAGCAGAGCCGGGACACTGACGGTCGAGCAGTACTTC.